This T cell receptor (beta chain) was profiled in a study of T cells in Graves' hyperthyroidism and ophthalmopathy. Study context: Any treatment followed the collection of peripheral blood at initial diagnosis.

Template material for amplifying TCR beta CDR3 regions consisted of RNA transcripts. First-round RT-PCR of the TCR CDR3 relied on the HTBI primer set. Via MiXCR, TCRdb re-called the multiplex PCR reads, giving one row per CDR3 protein. Counted here are approximately 220,000 distinct CDR3 sequences, 18% occurring once; the ten biggest clones make up about 41%. Deletions cut 0 bases from V and 2 bases from J, with 8 bases between. The germline V gene encodes CDR1 SGHAT and CDR2 FQNNGV. There are 15 residues in the CDR3. The TCR originated in a man aged 40-50 years with Graves' hyperthyroidism. The chain recombines TRBV11-2 with TRBJ2-1; D call uncertain. Sequenced sample: blood. The CDR3 DNA sequence: TGTGCCAGCAGCTTAGATTGGGCCCCCTACAATGAGCAGTTCTTC. The encoded protein is CASSLDWAPYNEQFF.